The clone carrying this TCR beta chain occurred a few times. Its antigen is as yet unknown. The data were obtained in a study of cytomegalovirus exposure and HLA in healthy donors. V was trimmed by 3 bases and J by 5 bases, leaving 4 bases between them. From germline, CDR1 is KGHSH and CDR2 LQKENI. The CDR3 loop spans 11 amino acids. The primer mix had 60 Vbeta and 13 Jbeta primers. As processed by the authors: Some 10 million of the 60 million to 90 million unique TCR beta chains counted in a later analysis were shared. Assay used: immunoSEQ multiplex PCR; TCRdb lists only in-frame clones, some missing. Clone size and V and J calls were adopted from that table, with D and trimming inferred from the DNA. Of under 250,000 clones listed, around 83% are singletons. Study-level findings and limits: TCR beta V segments were, for the most part, productive about 87% or about 30% of the time in an earlier analysis. In a later analysis, HLA-C alleles had the fewest associated TCRs, DRB1 alleles the most.

Sequencing was carried out using PBMCs. The J gene is TRBJ2-5, the V gene TRBV18; no definite D call. This TCR came from a middle-aged woman in good health and CMV-seronegative. CDR3 in DNA: TGTGCCAGCTCACCCCGGGAGACCCAGTACTTC. The encoded protein is CASSPRETQYF.